This is a list of T cell receptor beta chains from one sample in a study of T cells after yellow fever vaccination. TCRdb re-called the 5' RACE reads with MiXCR, one entry per CDR3 protein. The sample records a few hundred thousand distinct CDR3 sequences, about a sixth being singletons. The sample consisted of PBMCs, taken roughly 5 days after the first yellow fever vaccination. These receptors were obtained from a man aged 18 to 29 who received the YFV17D yellow fever vaccine. The CDR3 runs from the conserved cysteine through the conserved F or W. Fields, in order: V gene, clone size, D gene, J gene, CDR3 DNA, CDR3 protein. D genes are given only for firm matches. The listing skips clone size in some rows; elsewhere it reads once, few, many or a size class.

v_call: TRBV20-1
clone_size: few
d_call: TRBD2
j_call: TRBJ2-3
cdr3_nt: TGCAGTGCTAGGGGACTAGCGGGGGGAGATACGCAGTATTTT
cdr3_aa: CSARGLAGGDTQYF

v_call: TRBV5-6
clone_size: .
d_call: .
j_call: TRBJ1-5
cdr3_nt: TGTGCCAGCAGTGGGGCAGGGGCGAATCAGCCCCAGCATTTT
cdr3_aa: CASSGAGANQPQHF

v_call: TRBV5-6
clone_size: few
d_call: .
j_call: TRBJ1-1
cdr3_nt: TGTGCCAGCAGCTGGAGACAGGCTAGCACTGAAGCTTTCTTT
cdr3_aa: CASSWRQASTEAFF

v_call: TRBV27
clone_size: .
d_call: TRBD1
j_call: TRBJ1-1
cdr3_nt: TGTGCCAGCAGTGGGGGACAGGTTGCCACTGAAGCTTTCTTT
cdr3_aa: CASSGGQVATEAFF

v_call: TRBV15
clone_size: few
d_call: .
j_call: TRBJ2-5
cdr3_nt: TGTGCCACCAGCAGAGATCAACCCCAAGAGACCCAGTACTTC
cdr3_aa: CATSRDQPQETQYF

v_call: TRBV7-2
clone_size: .
d_call: .
j_call: TRBJ1-1
cdr3_nt: TGTGCCAGCACCTTCAGCGGACTCTACATGAACACTGAAGCTTTCTTT
cdr3_aa: CASTFSGLYMNTEAFF

v_call: TRBV18
clone_size: .
d_call: TRBD1
j_call: TRBJ2-7
cdr3_nt: TGTGCCAGCTCACGCTCGACAGGGGGCGATTACGAGCAGTACTTC
cdr3_aa: CASSRSTGGDYEQYF

v_call: TRBV7-9
clone_size: .
d_call: TRBD1
j_call: TRBJ2-1
cdr3_nt: TGTGCCAGCAGCTTTAGCAGGACAGGCTCCTACAATGAGCAGTTCTTC
cdr3_aa: CASSFSRTGSYNEQFF

v_call: TRBV7-9
clone_size: .
d_call: TRBD2
j_call: TRBJ2-7
cdr3_nt: TGTGCCAGCAGGTCTCTAGCGGGGGATTACGAGCAGTACTTC
cdr3_aa: CASRSLAGDYEQYF

v_call: TRBV20-1
clone_size: .
d_call: .
j_call: TRBJ1-5
cdr3_nt: TGCAGTACCCCTGCAGGCTGGGCGGTTCGAGGTAATCAGCCCCAGCATTTT
cdr3_aa: CSTPAGWAVRGNQPQHF

v_call: TRBV5-5
clone_size: few
d_call: .
j_call: TRBJ2-2
cdr3_nt: TGTGCCAGCAGCTTGCAGAGGGGTCACGGGGAGCTGTTTTTT
cdr3_aa: CASSLQRGHGELFF

v_call: TRBV5-1
clone_size: many
d_call: TRBD1
j_call: TRBJ2-3
cdr3_nt: TGCGCCAGCAGCTCGCCGGACAGGTCAGATACGCAGTATTTT
cdr3_aa: CASSSPDRSDTQYF

v_call: TRBV11-2
clone_size: once
d_call: TRBD1
j_call: TRBJ2-2
cdr3_nt: TGTGCCAGCAGCCCTAACCGGGACAGGGGGCGCGGCGGGGAGCTGTTTTTT
cdr3_aa: CASSPNRDRGRGGELFF

v_call: TRBV6-2/TRBV6-3
clone_size: few
d_call: TRBD2
j_call: TRBJ2-5
cdr3_nt: TGTGCCAGCAGTTACTCCGTAGCGGGGGTTACAGAGACCCAGTACTTC
cdr3_aa: CASSYSVAGVTETQYF

v_call: TRBV2
clone_size: many
d_call: .
j_call: TRBJ1-2
cdr3_nt: TGTGCCAGCAGTGAAGACTCGGGACGAGGGGGCTACACCTTC
cdr3_aa: CASSEDSGRGGYTF

v_call: TRBV2
clone_size: .
d_call: .
j_call: TRBJ2-5
cdr3_nt: TGTGCCAGCAGCCCCGAAGGGAGATTAACGGGGGACCAGTACTTC
cdr3_aa: CASSPEGRLTGDQYF

v_call: TRBV7-2
clone_size: .
d_call: .
j_call: TRBJ2-7
cdr3_nt: TGTGCCAGCAGCTCGACGACAGGCGGGCGCGAGCAGTACTTC
cdr3_aa: CASSSTTGGREQYF

v_call: TRBV6-1
clone_size: .
d_call: .
j_call: TRBJ2-5
cdr3_nt: TGTGCCAGCATCCGTGGGGCCAGGGCAGAGACCCAGTACTTC
cdr3_aa: CASIRGARAETQYF

v_call: TRBV20-1
clone_size: few
d_call: .
j_call: TRBJ2-7
cdr3_nt: TGCAGTGTTAGACGCGGCAACTCCTACGAGCAGTACTTC
cdr3_aa: CSVRRGNSYEQYF

v_call: TRBV28
clone_size: .
d_call: TRBD1
j_call: TRBJ1-6
cdr3_nt: TGTGCCAGCAGTTTAGAGGGACAGGGGAATTCACCCCTCCACTTT
cdr3_aa: CASSLEGQGNSPLHF

v_call: TRBV7-3
clone_size: few
d_call: .
j_call: TRBJ2-2
cdr3_nt: TGTGCCAGCAGCTTCAGAGGTGGGAACACCGGGGAGCTGTTTTTT
cdr3_aa: CASSFRGGNTGELFF

v_call: TRBV5-1
clone_size: few
d_call: TRBD2
j_call: TRBJ2-1
cdr3_nt: TGCGCCAGCAGCTTGGATGCACTAGCGGGGGGCAATGAGCAGTTCTTC
cdr3_aa: CASSLDALAGGNEQFF

v_call: TRBV29-1
clone_size: .
d_call: .
j_call: TRBJ1-1
cdr3_nt: TGCAGCGTGGCGCAGGGCCCTATGAACACTGAAGCTTTCTTT
cdr3_aa: CSVAQGPMNTEAFF

v_call: TRBV27
clone_size: few
d_call: .
j_call: TRBJ1-2
cdr3_nt: TGTGCCAGCAGTTTAAAGGCGCCAGGGATAGGCTATGGCTACACCTTC
cdr3_aa: CASSLKAPGIGYGYTF

v_call: TRBV5-1
clone_size: .
d_call: .
j_call: TRBJ1-6
cdr3_nt: TGCGCCAGCAGCCTCCGGGACCCGAATAATTCACCCCTCCACTTT
cdr3_aa: CASSLRDPNNSPLHF

v_call: TRBV18
clone_size: .
d_call: .
j_call: TRBJ1-1
cdr3_nt: TGTGCCAGCTCACCAGGTCAGGGCTGGACAGCTTTCTTT
cdr3_aa: CASSPGQGWTAFF

v_call: TRBV5-1
clone_size: .
d_call: .
j_call: TRBJ1-1
cdr3_nt: TGCGCCAGCAGCTTGGGCGGGCAGCTCATGAACACTGAAGCTTTCTTT
cdr3_aa: CASSLGGQLMNTEAFF

v_call: TRBV11-1
clone_size: .
d_call: TRBD2
j_call: TRBJ2-1
cdr3_nt: TGTGCCAGCAGCCTCCCTCCCGGGACTAGCGGGGGGTCCTACAATGAGCAGTTCTTC
cdr3_aa: CASSLPPGTSGGSYNEQFF

v_call: TRBV5-1
clone_size: few
d_call: TRBD1
j_call: TRBJ1-2
cdr3_nt: TGCGCCAGCAGTCTCTCCGGACAGGGTCGGGTCCACACCTTC
cdr3_aa: CASSLSGQGRVHTF

v_call: TRBV27
clone_size: many
d_call: .
j_call: TRBJ2-2
cdr3_nt: TGTGCCAGCAGTTTCTCCGCCGTGTCCGGGGAGCTGTTTTTT
cdr3_aa: CASSFSAVSGELFF

v_call: TRBV30
clone_size: .
d_call: .
j_call: TRBJ2-7
cdr3_nt: TGTGCCTGGAGTGTCGGGTTGGGAGAAAGTGACGAGCAGTACTTC
cdr3_aa: CAWSVGLGESDEQYF

v_call: TRBV29-1
clone_size: few
d_call: TRBD2
j_call: TRBJ2-5
cdr3_nt: TGCAGCGGGACTAGCGGGGCGGAGACCCAGTACTTC
cdr3_aa: CSGTSGAETQYF

v_call: TRBV4-1
clone_size: .
d_call: .
j_call: TRBJ2-2
cdr3_nt: TGCGCCAGCAGCCCCTGGGCTAGCGATTCCTCCACCGGGGAGCCGTTTTTT
cdr3_aa: CASSPWASDSSTGEPFF

v_call: TRBV24-1
clone_size: .
d_call: .
j_call: TRBJ1-5
cdr3_nt: TGTGCCACCAGTGAACAGGGAGGATATCAGCCCCAGCATTTT
cdr3_aa: CATSEQGGYQPQHF

v_call: TRBV2
clone_size: few
d_call: .
j_call: TRBJ1-5
cdr3_nt: TGTGCCAGCAGTGAGGTGGAATTTAGCAATCAGCCCCAGCATTTT
cdr3_aa: CASSEVEFSNQPQHF

v_call: TRBV29-1
clone_size: many
d_call: .
j_call: TRBJ1-5
cdr3_nt: TGCAGCGCCCAATGGGATAGCAATCAGCCCCAGCATTTT
cdr3_aa: CSAQWDSNQPQHF

v_call: TRBV12-3/TRBV12-4
clone_size: .
d_call: .
j_call: TRBJ2-1
cdr3_nt: TGTGCCAGCAGTTTTCCCGGAAACAGGCATAATGAGCAGTTCTTC
cdr3_aa: CASSFPGNRHNEQFF

v_call: TRBV11-2
clone_size: .
d_call: .
j_call: TRBJ2-1
cdr3_nt: TGTGCCAGCAGCTTAACAGGTGCAAGCTCCTACAATGAGCAGTTCTTC
cdr3_aa: CASSLTGASSYNEQFF

v_call: TRBV15
clone_size: few
d_call: TRBD1
j_call: TRBJ2-2
cdr3_nt: TGTGCCACCAGCAGCGGACAGGCGGCCACCGGGGAGCTGTTTTTT
cdr3_aa: CATSSGQAATGELFF

v_call: TRBV30
clone_size: .
d_call: .
j_call: TRBJ1-1
cdr3_nt: TGTGCCTGGAGTGCGGGGGCAGGGGACACTGAAGCTTTCTTT
cdr3_aa: CAWSAGAGDTEAFF

v_call: TRBV7-2
clone_size: few
d_call: .
j_call: TRBJ1-4
cdr3_nt: TGTGCCAGCAGCTTAAGTCCCCGAGGGGAAAAACTGTTTTTT
cdr3_aa: CASSLSPRGEKLFF

v_call: TRBV7-2
clone_size: few
d_call: TRBD1
j_call: TRBJ2-3
cdr3_nt: TGTGCCAGCAGCTCACGGACAGGGAGGACAGATACGCAGTATTTT
cdr3_aa: CASSSRTGRTDTQYF

v_call: TRBV19
clone_size: few
d_call: .
j_call: TRBJ1-1
cdr3_nt: TGTGCCACTCACCCTGGGAGGGGCTCCACTATGAACACTGAAGCTTTCTTT
cdr3_aa: CATHPGRGSTMNTEAFF

v_call: TRBV29-1
clone_size: few
d_call: .
j_call: TRBJ2-3
cdr3_nt: TGCAGCGTTGTTGAACAGACAGATACGCAGTATTTT
cdr3_aa: CSVVEQTDTQYF

v_call: TRBV6-1
clone_size: .
d_call: .
j_call: TRBJ1-2
cdr3_nt: TGTGCCAGCGGTGAAGTGGGGCGAGGCTACACCTTC
cdr3_aa: CASGEVGRGYTF

v_call: TRBV4-3
clone_size: few
d_call: .
j_call: TRBJ1-2
cdr3_nt: TGCGCCAGCAGCCAAGAAAGTGGGGCCGGCGGGAACTATGGCTACACCTTC
cdr3_aa: CASSQESGAGGNYGYTF

v_call: TRBV12-3/TRBV12-4
clone_size: .
d_call: .
j_call: TRBJ2-5
cdr3_nt: TGTGCCAGCAGCCACATAAGGGACAGCGGGGAGACCCAGTACTTC
cdr3_aa: CASSHIRDSGETQYF

v_call: TRBV7-6
clone_size: few
d_call: .
j_call: TRBJ2-5
cdr3_nt: TGTGCCAGCAGCTCAGCCAGGGTCCAAGAGACCCAGTACTTC
cdr3_aa: CASSSARVQETQYF

v_call: TRBV12-3/TRBV12-4
clone_size: few
d_call: TRBD1
j_call: TRBJ1-1
cdr3_nt: TGTGCCAGTCGGGACAGGCAGACTGAAGCTTTCTTT
cdr3_aa: CASRDRQTEAFF

v_call: TRBV6-2/TRBV6-3
clone_size: .
d_call: .
j_call: TRBJ2-5
cdr3_nt: TGTGCCAGCAGCAAAGGGGGGGACTCCTTGGGTAGAGAGACCCAGTACTTC
cdr3_aa: CASSKGGDSLGRETQYF

v_call: TRBV6-5
clone_size: .
d_call: .
j_call: TRBJ1-5
cdr3_nt: TGTGCCAGCAGTTACTCGAACACTAATCAGCCCCAGCATTTT
cdr3_aa: CASSYSNTNQPQHF